This is a list of T cell receptor beta chains from one sample in a study of blood T cell repertoires in COVID-19. Data came from immunoSEQ multiplex PCR; TCRdb stores just in-frame clones and leaves some out. In the table there are more than 250,000 clones, about 82% of which are singletons. Sequenced material: peripheral blood. The receptors come from a woman between 45 and 60 years old with acute or convalescent COVID-19. The CDR3 runs from the conserved cysteine through the conserved F or W. The D gene is left open where the match is weak. Part of the rows lack a size; the others show once, few, many or a class for expanded clones.

d_call	v_call	j_call	clone_size	cdr3_aa	cdr3_nt
.	TRBV24-1	TRBJ1-4	once	CATSDSVEANEKLFF	TGTGCCACCAGTGATTCGGTTGAGGCTAATGAAAAACTGTTTTTT
TRBD1	TRBV6-2/TRBV6-3	TRBJ2-7	once	CASSYSRLGTGSFYEQYF	TGTGCCAGCAGTTACTCGAGATTGGGGACAGGGAGCTTCTACGAGCAGTACTTC
TRBD1	TRBV5-1	TRBJ1-3	once	CASSLGQVFGNTIYF	TGCGCCAGCAGCCTAGGACAGGTTTTTGGTAACACCATATATTTT
.	TRBV7-2	TRBJ2-2	once	CASSLDGGELFF	TGTGCCAGCAGCTTAGACGGGGGGGAGCTGTTTTTT
TRBD1	TRBV30	TRBJ1-1	.	CAWSKGASTEAFF	TGTGCCTGGAGTAAGGGGGCGAGCACTGAAGCTTTCTTT
TRBD1	TRBV5-1	TRBJ1-4	.	CASSLGDGGQREKLFF	TGCGCCAGCAGCTTGGGAGATGGGGGACAGCGCGAAAAACTGTTTTTT
TRBD1	TRBV4-1	TRBJ2-2	.	CASSHLQGATGELFF	TGCGCCAGCAGCCATTTACAGGGGGCAACCGGGGAGCTGTTTTTT
.	TRBV11-2	TRBJ2-7	.	CASSFIGYEQYF	TGTGCCAGCAGCTTCATCGGGTACGAGCAGTACTTC
.	TRBV4-2	TRBJ1-6	.	CASSQEGRGGSSPLHF	TGTGCCAGCAGCCAAGAAGGAAGGGGAGGAAGTTCACCCCTCCACTTT
.	TRBV28	TRBJ1-2	.	CASSFGGAGYGYTF	TGTGCCAGCAGTTTTGGGGGCGCTGGCTATGGCTACACCTTC
.	TRBV2	TRBJ1-1	once	CASQRMNTEAFF	TGTGCCAGCCAGAGGATGAACACTGAAGCTTTCTTT
.	TRBV18	TRBJ2-7	.	CASSPPSGYEQYF	TGTGCCAGCTCACCACCCTCAGGCTACGAGCAGTACTTC
TRBD2	TRBV5-1	TRBJ2-3	.	CASSTLAATDTQYF	TGCGCCAGCAGCACACTAGCGGCCACAGATACGCAGTATTTT
TRBD1	TRBV5-1	TRBJ2-7	.	CASSFLRTGGSEQYF	TGCGCCAGCAGCTTTTTACGGACAGGGGGAAGCGAGCAGTACTTC
TRBD1	TRBV19	TRBJ1-5	.	CASIGTGYYQPQHF	TGTGCCAGTATTGGGACAGGGTACTATCAGCCCCAGCATTTT
.	TRBV27	TRBJ1-2	.	CASSFIGPNYGYTF	TGTGCCAGCAGTTTTATCGGTCCTAACTATGGCTACACCTTC
.	TRBV3-1/TRBV3-2	TRBJ2-3	.	CASCGPRRAVSTDTQYF	TGTGCCAGCTGCGGGCCCCGCCGGGCCGTTAGCACAGATACGCAGTATTTT
.	TRBV10-3	TRBJ1-1	.	CAISDLRADNTEAFF	TGTGCCATCAGTGATTTGAGGGCAGATAACACTGAAGCTTTCTTT
.	TRBV5-3	TRBJ2-7	.	CARSLTCFSSYEQYF	TGTGCCAGAAGCTTAACGTGTTTTAGCTCCTACGAGCAGTACTTC
TRBD1	TRBV12-3/TRBV12-4	TRBJ2-5	.	CATSDRGEETQYF	TGTGCCACCAGCGACAGGGGGGAAGAGACCCAGTACTTC
TRBD2	TRBV7-2	TRBJ2-1	.	CASSNRGVYNEQFF	TGTGCCAGCAGTAACCGGGGGGTATACAATGAGCAGTTCTTC
.	TRBV2	TRBJ2-1	.	CASSEGSDNEQFF	TGTGCCAGCAGTGAAGGGTCGGACAATGAGCAGTTCTTC
TRBD1	TRBV5-1	TRBJ2-1	.	CASSYDRVSNEQFF	TGCGCCAGCAGCTATGACAGGGTGTCAAATGAGCAGTTCTTC
.	TRBV7-9	TRBJ1-2	.	CASSFVGDGYTF	TGTGCCAGCAGCTTCGTCGGGGATGGCTACACCTTC
TRBD1	TRBV5-1	TRBJ1-2	.	CASSEQGLYGYTF	TGCGCCAGCAGCGAACAGGGGCTCTATGGCTACACCTTC
.	TRBV28	TRBJ2-7	.	CASSPAGYEQYF	TGTGCCAGCAGTCCCGCCGGTTACGAGCAGTACTTC
TRBD1	TRBV15	TRBJ2-1	.	CATSIFPGQGHNEQFF	TGTGCCACCAGCATTTTCCCGGGACAGGGACACAATGAGCAGTTCTTC
.	TRBV27	TRBJ1-5	.	CASSYGGADQPQHF	TGTGCCAGCAGTTATGGGGGGGCGGATCAGCCCCAGCATTTT
.	TRBV30	TRBJ1-3	.	CAWSAPPVNTIYF	TGTGCCTGGAGTGCCCCTCCTGTGAACACCATATATTTT
.	TRBV7-2	TRBJ2-3	.	CASSSGTGRNF	TGTGCCAGCAGCTCCGGGACTGGTCGAAATTTT
.	TRBV2	TRBJ2-1	.	CASSVQGTYNEQFF	TGTGCCAGCAGTGTACAGGGAACCTACAATGAGCAGTTCTTC
.	TRBV4-1	TRBJ1-3	.	CASSQVGTAGNTIYF	TGCGCCAGCAGCCAAGTAGGGACTGCCGGAAACACCATATATTTT
TRBD1	TRBV9	TRBJ1-5	once	CASSVGPGQGNQPQHF	TGTGCCAGCAGCGTAGGTCCGGGACAGGGCAATCAGCCCCAGCATTTT
.	TRBV5-1	TRBJ2-3	.	CASSLSRGTDTQYF	TGCGCCAGCAGCTTGTCTAGGGGAACAGATACGCAGTATTTT
.	TRBV18	TRBJ2-7	.	CASSPNRVETYEQYF	TGTGCCAGCTCACCCAACAGGGTCGAGACCTACGAGCAGTACTTC
.	TRBV9	TRBJ2-7	.	CASSAKSIPNRAQQYF	TGTGCCAGCAGCGCTAAAAGCATCCCAAACAGGGCTCAGCAGTACTTC
.	TRBV6-5	TRBJ2-3	.	CASSYNQGSDTQYF	TGTGCCAGCAGTTACAACCAGGGTAGCGATACGCAGTATTTT
.	TRBV7-8	TRBJ1-5	.	CASSPDWNSNQPQHF	TGTGCCAGCAGCCCCGACTGGAATAGCAATCAGCCCCAGCATTTT
TRBD2	TRBV18	TRBJ2-1	.	CASSPPAGDEQFF	TGTGCCAGCTCACCACCAGCGGGGGATGAGCAGTTCTTC
.	TRBV10-3	TRBJ2-7	.	CAISESTGDEQYF	TGTGCCATCAGTGAGTCGACAGGCGACGAGCAGTACTTC
.	TRBV28	TRBJ1-2	.	CASMITGFSWDYGYTF	TGTGCCAGCATGATCACAGGGTTTAGTTGGGACTATGGCTACACCTTC
TRBD1	TRBV2	TRBJ2-2	.	CASTGTVNTGELFF	TGTGCCAGCACAGGGACAGTGAACACCGGGGAGCTGTTTTTT